This T cell receptor beta chain appears in the sequencing data of a study of cytomegalovirus exposure and HLA in healthy donors. Study observations and caveats: For presence/absence analyses, sequencing depth was assumed to be roughly uniform across donors.

CDR3 size: 16 residues. J gave up 3 bases and V 5 bases, and 8 bases lay outside the gene matches. CDR1 and CDR2 from the germline V gene are MGHDK and SYGVNS. The PCR made use of 60 Vbeta and 13 Jbeta primers. Sequencing was performed with immunoSEQ multiplex PCR; in TCRdb, only in-frame clones are kept and a portion is missing. The sample has about 200,000 clones, about four fifths seen once; the top ten hold 1.5% to 2%. To note about this clone: No antigen is known for it.

The chain links TRBV25-1 to TRBJ2-2; 8 nucleotides match TRBD1. The sample taken for sequencing was PBMCs. This sequence originates from a woman aged 18 to 35 in good health and CMV-seronegative. The CDR3 DNA reads TGTGCCAGCAGTCCGCGACAGGGGTTGCACACCGGGGAGCTGTTTTTT. Protein sequence: CASSPRQGLHTGELFF.